Following are 18 T cell receptor beta chains from one sample sequenced in a study of T-cell memory formation after mild COVID-19. TCRdb re-called the 5' RACE reads through MiXCR, storing one row per CDR3 protein. The data contain 350,000 to 400,000 distinct CDR3 sequences, around 21% of them singletons. The sequenced sample was PBMCs or a T cell subset sorted from them (not recorded which). Receptor source: an adult woman who had mild COVID-19 (a few samples of this study predate the infection). Cell type and time point are not known.

V usage is TRBV5-1 and J usage is TRBJ1-1, with 7 positions matching TRBD1. Germline V gene lookup returns CDR1 SGHRS and CDR2 YFSETQ. The CDR3 has 15 amino acids. Germline trimming cut 0 bases from V and 5 bases from J; bases unmatched to any gene: 7. The CDR3 DNA follows: TGCGCCAGCAGCTTGGAACGGACAGGTAGGACTGAAGCTTTCTTT. Its protein is CASSLERTGRTEAFF.

The chain links TRBV5-1 to TRBJ1-6, with D maybe TRBD1 (6 bases). V lost 6 bases to trimming and J lost 10 bases, with 17 bases between them. This CDR3 is built from 14 residues. CDR1 is SGHRS and CDR2 is YFSETQ in the germline V gene. This chain's CDR3 is CASKTDPGTSPLHF. The CDR3 DNA reads as TGCGCCAGCAAGACTGACCCAGGGACATCACCCCTCCACTTT.

The chain uses TRBV24-1 and TRBJ2-5, with 8 bases fitting TRBD2. V lost 3 bases to trimming and J lost 1 base; unmatched junction nucleotides: 6. Germline CDR1 KGHDR, CDR2 SFDVKD. The CDR3 extends over 16 amino acids. CDR3 protein: CATSDRGGGPQETQYF. The CDR3 DNA follows: TGTGCCACCAGTGATCGGGGCGGGGGGCCCCAAGAGACCCAGTACTTC.

The rearrangement links TRBV7-9 to TRBJ2-2; perhaps TRBD1 as D (7 bases). The CDR3 has 15 amino acids. In germline, CDR1 is SEHNR, CDR2 FQNEAQ (reference sequence). V was trimmed by 5 bases and J by 2 bases, leaving 12 bases between them. The CDR3 bases are TGTGCCAGCAGCCCAGGGGGAGGAAACACCGGGGAGCTGTTTTTT. Its translation: CASSPGGGNTGELFF.

This clonotype has more than one count but fewer than ten. The CDR3 sequence is CATSSTGTIYEQYF. CDR3 nucleotides: TGTGCCACCAGTTCGACAGGGACCATCTACGAGCAGTACTTC. The V call is TRBV24-1, the J call TRBJ2-7; TRBD1 aligns across 7 bases. Germline-derived CDR1 and CDR2 are KGHDR and SFDVKD. V dropped 6 bases and J dropped 3; count of bases not matched to a gene: 7. This CDR3 has 14 amino acids.

This chain joins TRBV6-1 and TRBJ1-2; 9 bases fit TRBD1. The CDR3 contains 17 residues. Germline values: CDR1 MNHNS, CDR2 SASEGT. Trimming took 0 bases from V and 3 from J; bases not matched to a gene: 8. The CDR3 region is CASSEAAARDRDYGYTF. CDR3 coding DNA: TGTGCCAGCAGTGAAGCCGCCGCGAGGGACAGGGACTATGGCTACACCTTC.

The table lists this clonotype with a few counts. The chain couples TRBV29-1 to TRBJ1-3; no clear D gene. The CDR3 loop spans 14 amino acids. V gave up 3 bases and J gave up 0 bases, with 9 bases separating them. CDR1 and CDR2 from the germline V gene are SQVTM and ANQGSEA. The CDR3 region is CSVEASSSGNTIYF. In DNA form, the CDR3 reads TGCAGCGTTGAGGCGTCTAGCTCTGGAAACACCATATATTTT.

The gene calls are TRBV30 and TRBJ1-6, with D possibly matching TRBD1 (5 bases). The CDR3 extends over 15 amino acids. Germline-derived CDR1 and CDR2 are GTSNPN and SVGIG (reference sequence). V lost 3 bases and J 6 bases, leaving 15 bases between the germline ends. The CDR3, as DNA: TGTGCCTGGAGAACAACCGGGACCAGTAATTCACCCCTCCACTTT. As protein: CAWRTTGTSNSPLHF.

This clonotype has ten or more counts. V and J are TRBV15 and TRBJ2-3, with 10 bases that match TRBD2. This CDR3 is built from 17 residues. Germline CDR1 LNHNV, CDR2 YYDKDF (reference sequence). The V gene end was trimmed by 0 bases and the J gene end by 2 bases; junction bases not matched to a gene: 5. CDR3 loop: CATSRDSGTSVTDTQYF. The CDR3 nucleotides read TGTGCCACCAGCAGAGACTCCGGGACTAGCGTCACAGATACGCAGTATTTT.

For this clonotype: One end of the junction is discordant with germline, which a read error may explain. V usage is TRBV7-2 and J usage is TRBJ2-5; 12 bases agree with TRBD1. Looked up from germline, CDR1 is SGHTA and CDR2 is FQGNSA. The CDR3 contains 14 residues. CDR3 coding DNA: TGTGCCAGCAGCTTGGGGACAGGGGGCCCCCAGTTGGACTTC. Protein: CASSLGTGGPQLDF.

This clonotype was seen more than once but under ten times. The chain couples TRBV4-3 to TRBJ2-7; D not resolved. The CDR3 contains 14 residues. Looked up from germline, CDR1 is LGHNA and CDR2 is YSLEER. Trimming shortened V by 4 bases and J by 5 bases, and 15 bases separated the two germline ends. The CDR3 coding sequence is TGCGCCAGCAGCCTTTACCAGATTTCGAACGAGCAGTACTTC. Its translation: CASSLYQISNEQYF.

The chain links TRBV7-2 to TRBJ2-4; D remains ambiguous. With 0 bases removed from V and 15 bases from J, the gap between germline ends came to 9 bases. This CDR3 spans 11 amino acids. In germline, CDR1 is SGHTA, CDR2 FQGNSA. The CDR3 sequence: CASSLARTLYF. The CDR3 nucleotides are TGTGCCAGCAGCTTAGCCCGTACACTGTACTTC.

V is TRBV12-3 or TRBV12-4 and J is TRBJ2-5, with D perhaps assigned TRBD1 or TRBD2 (5 bases each). The V and J ends lost 6 bases and 4 bases respectively, with 18 bases between them. CDR3 size: 15 residues. The CDR3: CASRGDILGGETQYF. In DNA, the CDR3 is TGTGCCAGCAGGGGGGATATCCTCGGAGGAGAGACCCAGTACTTC.

This clonotype was observed a handful of times. The V call is TRBV24-1, the J call TRBJ2-3, with 10 bases lining up with TRBD1. The CDR3 is 16 amino acids. Germline V gene lookup returns CDR1 KGHDR and CDR2 SFDVKD. Germline trimming cut 2 bases from V and 5 bases from J; bases unmatched to any gene: 6. In DNA form, the CDR3 reads TGTGCCACCAGTGATTCCGGGACAGGGGCCGGAGATACGCAGTATTTT. Translated: CATSDSGTGAGDTQYF.

The rearrangement joins TRBV27 to TRBJ2-7, with TRBD1 identical over 9 bases. V lost 6 bases to trimming and J lost 3 bases; unmatched junction nucleotides: 6. The CDR3 spans 14 residues. Germline-derived CDR1 and CDR2 are MNHEY and SMNVEV (reference sequence). The CDR3 nucleotides read TGTGCCAGCAGGGGGACAGGGTATGGCTACGAGCAGTACTTC. It yields the protein CASRGTGYGYEQYF.

The chain is built from TRBV12-3 or TRBV12-4 and TRBJ2-1; 7 bases are shared with TRBD1. The CDR3 totals 16 residues. V gave up 4 bases and J gave up 4 bases; unmatched junction bases: 10. CDR3 region: CASSYLIGGEYNEQFF. CDR3 DNA sequence: TGTGCCAGCAGTTACCTCATAGGGGGCGAGTACAATGAGCAGTTCTTC.

There are a few counts of this clonotype. The gene calls are TRBV4-1 and TRBJ1-2; no definite D call. Germline V gene data show CDR1 as MGHRA and CDR2 as YSYEKL. The CDR3 is made up of 15 amino acids. Trimming pared 0 bases from V and 3 bases from J, leaving 11 bases between. The CDR3 DNA sequence: TGCGCCAGCAGCCAAGATAACGGGTTCTACTATGGCTACACCTTC. Translated, it gives CASSQDNGFYYGYTF.

This chain joins TRBV7-9 and TRBJ2-1, with D possibly being TRBD1 (6 bases). Per germline, CDR1 SEHNR and CDR2 FQNEAQ (reference sequence). This CDR3 has 9 amino acids. Trimming removed 9 bases from V and 10 bases from J, with 7 bases in between. As DNA, the CDR3 is TGTGCCAGGACAGGCGAGCAGTTCTTC. Protein product: CARTGEQFF.